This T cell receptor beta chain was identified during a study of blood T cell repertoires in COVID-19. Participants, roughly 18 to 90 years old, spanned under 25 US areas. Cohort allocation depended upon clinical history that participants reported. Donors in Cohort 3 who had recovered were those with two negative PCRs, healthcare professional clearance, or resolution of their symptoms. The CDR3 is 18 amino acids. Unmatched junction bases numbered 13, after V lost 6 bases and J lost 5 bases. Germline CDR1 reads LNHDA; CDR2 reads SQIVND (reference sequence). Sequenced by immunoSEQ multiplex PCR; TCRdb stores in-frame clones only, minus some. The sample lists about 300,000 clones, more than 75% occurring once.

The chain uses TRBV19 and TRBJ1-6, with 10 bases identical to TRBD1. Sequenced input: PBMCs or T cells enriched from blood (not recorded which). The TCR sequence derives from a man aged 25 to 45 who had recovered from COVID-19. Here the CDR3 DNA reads TGTGCCAGTAGGTTCGGGACAGGGGTCCGGCGGCATAATTCACCCCTCCACTTT. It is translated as CASRFGTGVRRHNSPLHF.